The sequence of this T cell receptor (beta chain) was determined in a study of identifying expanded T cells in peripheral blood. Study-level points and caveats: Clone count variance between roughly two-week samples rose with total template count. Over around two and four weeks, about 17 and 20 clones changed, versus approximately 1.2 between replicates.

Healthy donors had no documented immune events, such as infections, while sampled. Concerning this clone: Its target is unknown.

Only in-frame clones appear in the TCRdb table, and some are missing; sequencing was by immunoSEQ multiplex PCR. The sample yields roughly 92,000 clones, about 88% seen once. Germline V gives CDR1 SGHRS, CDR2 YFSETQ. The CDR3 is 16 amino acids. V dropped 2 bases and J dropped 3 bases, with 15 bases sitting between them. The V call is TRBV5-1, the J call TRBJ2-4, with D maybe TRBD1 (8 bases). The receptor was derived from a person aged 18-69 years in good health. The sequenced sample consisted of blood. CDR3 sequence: CASSFPTGEGKNIQYF. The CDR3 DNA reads TGCGCCAGCAGCTTCCCGACAGGGGAGGGCAAAAACATTCAGTACTTC.